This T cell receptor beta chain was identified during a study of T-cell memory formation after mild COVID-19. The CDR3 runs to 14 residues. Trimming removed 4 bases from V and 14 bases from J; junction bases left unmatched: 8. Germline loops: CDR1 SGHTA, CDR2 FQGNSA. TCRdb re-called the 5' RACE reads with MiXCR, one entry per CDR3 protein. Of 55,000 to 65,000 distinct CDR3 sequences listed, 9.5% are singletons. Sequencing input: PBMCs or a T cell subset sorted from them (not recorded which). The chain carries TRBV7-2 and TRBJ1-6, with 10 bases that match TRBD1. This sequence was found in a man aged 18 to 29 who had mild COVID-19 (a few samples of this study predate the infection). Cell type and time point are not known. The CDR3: CASSSSGDRGTLHF. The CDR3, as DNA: TGTGCCAGCAGCTCTAGTGGGGACAGGGGCACCCTCCACTTT.